The 13 T cell receptor beta chains reported below all come from one sample, sequenced in a study of shared clonotypes between healthy human individuals. Terminally differentiated effector memory CD45RA+ cells were excluded from the naive CD8 cells, which were CD45RO-negative and positively selected for CCR7. The assay was immunoSEQ multiplex PCR, and TCRdb's table has in-frame clones only and misses some. In the table there are roughly 2.1 million clones, approximately 94% of which are singletons. The sample taken for sequencing was naive CD8+ T cells from PBMCs. The receptors here all came from a man between 18 and 29 years old in good health. Some clones in this sample may be carry-over from other donors' samples.

The J gene is TRBJ1-5, the V gene TRBV27; a weak D match, TRBD1 (6 bases). The ends were cut back, 5 bases at V and 7 bases at J, with 21 bases in the middle. Germline CDR1 is MNHEY and CDR2 is SMNVEV (reference sequence). This CDR3 has 16 residues. The CDR3 sequence: CASSALGGGLGQPQHF. As DNA, the CDR3 is TGTGCCAGCAGTGCCCTTGGTGGGGGGCTGGGACAGCCCCAGCATTTT.

The V gene is TRBV27, the J gene TRBJ1-1; D ambiguous. Germline values: CDR1 MNHEY, CDR2 SMNVEV (reference sequence). The CDR3 is 13 amino acids. With 2 bases removed from V and 7 bases from J, the gap between germline ends came to 11 bases. CDR3 DNA sequence: TGTGCCAGCAGTTTAATGGCAGCGGGTGAAGCTTTCTTT. This encodes CASSLMAAGEAFF.

The CDR3 protein is CASSTKREGWNEQFF. Here the CDR3 DNA reads TGTGCCAGCAGTACAAAGCGGGAGGGGTGGAATGAGCAGTTCTTC. The chain joins TRBV28 to TRBJ2-1, with 10 nucleotides matching TRBD2. The CDR3 has 15 amino acids. With 5 bases clipped from V and 7 bases from J, the junction kept 8 bases outside the gene matches. Per the germline V gene, CDR1 is MDHEN and CDR2 is SYDVKM.

The chain employs TRBV27 and TRBJ2-7; D might be TRBD1 or TRBD2, each matching 5 bases. The CDR3 has 16 residues. The germline V gene has CDR1 MNHEY and CDR2 SMNVEV (reference sequence). Deletions cut 6 bases from V and 3 bases from J, with 21 bases between. CDR3 residues: CASSQSWGSGNYEQYF. The CDR3 nucleotides read TGTGCCAGCAGCCAATCGTGGGGGTCGGGGAACTACGAGCAGTACTTC.

This sequence joins TRBV11-2 and TRBJ1-2, with 8 positions matching TRBD1. Trimming took 5 bases from V and 4 from J; bases not matched to a gene: 9. This CDR3 region has 15 residues. The germline gives CDR1 SGHAT, CDR2 FQNNGV. DNA of the CDR3: TGTGCCAGCAGCCCCCCGGACAGGGACCTCTATGGCTACACCTTC. Its protein is CASSPPDRDLYGYTF.

V usage is TRBV27 and J usage is TRBJ2-3, with 7 bases lining up with TRBD2. Germline loops: CDR1 MNHEY, CDR2 SMNVEV (reference sequence). CDR3 size: 16 residues. Losses at the gene ends were 4 bases for V and 2 bases for J; bases not matched to a gene: 9. The CDR3 DNA is TGTGCCAGCAGTTCCCCGACTAGCCTGGTCACAGATACGCAGTATTTT. It is translated as CASSSPTSLVTDTQYF.

The rearrangement links TRBV27 to TRBJ2-3, with 11 bases lining up with TRBD2. With 4 bases clipped from V and 0 bases from J, the junction kept 3 bases outside the gene matches. Germline assignment: CDR1 MNHEY and CDR2 SMNVEV (reference sequence). CDR3 length: 16 amino acids. The CDR3 loop is CASSWGTSGSTDTQYF. CDR3 nucleotide sequence: TGTGCCAGCAGTTGGGGGACTAGCGGCAGCACAGATACGCAGTATTTT.

This clone was seen just once. The junction and the germline gene differ at one end; a read error may be behind it. The CDR3 nucleotides read TGTGCCAGTAGTATCCGGACAGAGAACGCTGAAGCTTTCTTT. Translation gives CASSIRTENAEAFF. This sequence joins TRBV19 and TRBJ1-1, with D possibly being TRBD1 (6 bases). From germline, CDR1 is LNHDA and CDR2 SQIVND (reference sequence). The CDR3 loop spans 14 amino acids.

The chain recombines TRBV7-6 with TRBJ2-1; 10 bases align to TRBD1. The CDR3 loop spans 16 amino acids. V gave up 4 bases and J gave up 5 bases; unmatched junction bases: 8. The germline V gene has CDR1 SGHVS and CDR2 FNYEAQ. The CDR3 nucleotides read TGTGCCAGCAGCTACTGGACAGGGGGTAGGAACAATGAGCAGTTCTTC. It translates to CASSYWTGGRNNEQFF.

The gene calls are TRBV10-3 and TRBJ2-3; 9 bases are shared with TRBD1. Germline V CDR1 and CDR2: ENHRY, SYGVKD. The CDR3 is made up of 18 amino acids. After removal of 0 bases from V and 4 bases from J, the junction contained 11 bases not matched to a gene. Here the CDR3 DNA reads TGTGCCATCAGTGAGTCGGGGACAGGGCTTCAAGTTGCAGATACGCAGTATTTT. The encoded protein is CAISESGTGLQVADTQYF.

J is TRBJ1-2 and V is TRBV6-5; D call uncertain. Trimming shortened V by 0 bases and J by 10 bases, and 15 bases separated the two germline ends. In germline, CDR1 is MNHEY, CDR2 SVGAGI. The CDR3 totals 14 residues. The CDR3 loop reads CASSYSVAVSSYTF. CDR3 DNA sequence: TGTGCCAGCAGTTACTCGGTTGCTGTAAGCTCCTACACCTTC.

The chain carries TRBV7-9 and TRBJ2-2; tentative D call: TRBD2 (5 bases). V lost 2 bases and J 1 base, leaving 11 bases between the germline ends. CDR3 length: 16 residues. The germline CDR1 and CDR2 sequences are SEHNR and FQNEAQ (reference sequence). The CDR3 sequence: CASSLRERGNTGELFF. The CDR3 DNA reads TGTGCCAGCAGCTTACGGGAAAGAGGGAACACCGGGGAGCTGTTTTTT.

This clone was observed a single time. V gene TRBV30 combines with J gene TRBJ1-2; D may be TRBD1 (5 bases). This CDR3 spans 12 amino acids. V was trimmed by 2 bases and J by 7 bases, leaving 11 bases between them. Per germline, CDR1 GTSNPN and CDR2 SVGIG (reference sequence). The CDR3 sequence is CAWSWGVRGYTF. The CDR3 bases are TGTGCCTGGAGTTGGGGGGTTCGTGGCTACACCTTC.